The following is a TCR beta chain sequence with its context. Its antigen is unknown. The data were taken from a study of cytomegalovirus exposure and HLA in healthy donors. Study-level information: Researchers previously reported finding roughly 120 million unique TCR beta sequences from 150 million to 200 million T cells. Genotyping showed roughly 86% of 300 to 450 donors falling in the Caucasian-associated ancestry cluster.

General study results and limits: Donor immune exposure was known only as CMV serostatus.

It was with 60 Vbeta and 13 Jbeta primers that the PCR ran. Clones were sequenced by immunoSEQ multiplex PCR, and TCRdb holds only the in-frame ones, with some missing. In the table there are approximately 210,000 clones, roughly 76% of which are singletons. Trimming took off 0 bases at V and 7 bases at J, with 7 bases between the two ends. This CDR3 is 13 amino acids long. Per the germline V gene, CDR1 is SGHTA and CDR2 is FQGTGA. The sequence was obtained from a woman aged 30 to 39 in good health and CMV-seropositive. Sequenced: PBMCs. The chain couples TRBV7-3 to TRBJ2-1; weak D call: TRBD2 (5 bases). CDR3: CASSLTTGNEQFF. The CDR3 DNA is TGTGCCAGCAGCTTAACAACGGGGAATGAGCAGTTCTTC.